Each of the 30 T cell receptor beta chains below was sequenced from the same sample in a study of neoadjuvant anti-PD-1 for oral cavity cancer. Using immunoSEQ multiplex PCR, the repertoire was profiled, and TCRdb retains in-frame clones only, with some absent. The table has nearly 7,000 clones, 74% seen once; the top ten hold about 3.5%. Here the sequenced sample was PBMCs, taken before nivolumab (anti-PD-1) treatment. These receptors all stem from a person between 40 and 80 years old with oral cavity squamous cell carcinoma.

The V and J genes are TRBV7-2 and TRBJ1-2, with a weak D call TRBD1 (5 bases). Germline assignment: CDR1 SGHTA and CDR2 FQGNSA. The CDR3 totals 15 residues. With 1 base removed from V and 4 bases from J, the gap between germline ends came to 13 bases. CDR3 sequence: CASSLGHGQGYGYTF. The CDR3 coding sequence is TGTGCCAGCAGCTTAGGTCACGGGCAGGGCTATGGCTACACCTTC.

V gene TRBV18 combines with J gene TRBJ1-2, with 8 bases lining up with TRBD1. The junction had 9 bases not matched to a gene; V was cut back by 3 bases and J by 6 bases. Per the germline V gene, CDR1 is KGHSH and CDR2 is LQKENI. This CDR3 has 15 amino acids. The chain's CDR3 is CASSPSRTGRDGYTF. CDR3 DNA sequence: TGTGCCAGCTCACCTAGCAGGACAGGGCGAGATGGCTACACCTTC. Full variable domain (rest looked up from reference TRBV18 and TRBJ1-2): NAGVMQNPRHLVRRRGQEARLRCSPMKGHSHVYWYRQLPEEGLKFMVYLQKENIIDESGMPKERFSAEFPKEGPSILRIQQVVRGDSAAYFCASSPSRTGRDGYTFGSGTRLTVV.

This sequence joins TRBV6-6 and TRBJ1-1, with TRBD1 identical over 9 bases. Per germline, CDR1 MNHNY and CDR2 SVGAGI (reference sequence). This CDR3 is 14 amino acids long. Trimming at V came to 10 bases and at J to 4 bases, leaving 10 bases not matched to a gene. CDR3 sequence reads: CATQRTGGITEAFF. CDR3 in DNA: TGTGCCACTCAGCGTACAGGGGGCATCACTGAAGCTTTCTTT.

The chain joins TRBV4-3 to TRBJ1-1; D gene unclear. Trimming pared 1 base from V and 1 base from J, leaving 4 bases between. There are 13 residues in the CDR3. Germline V lookup: CDR1 LGHNA, CDR2 YSLEER. CDR3 DNA: TGCGCCAGCAGCCAAGGGCCGAACACTGAAGCTTTCTTT. It codes for CASSQGPNTEAFF.

Points on this clone: This sample also contains other DNA sequences that code for the same CDR3. The chain couples TRBV4-3 to TRBJ1-1; D ambiguous. V was cut by 0 bases and J by 5 bases, with 10 bases left in between. Germline CDR1 reads LGHNA; CDR2 reads YSLEER. This CDR3 has 14 amino acids. The CDR3 DNA sequence: TGCGCCAGCAGCCAAGATCGGGGAGGAACTGAAGCTTTCTTT. It codes for CASSQDRGGTEAFF.

The chain couples TRBV7-8 to TRBJ1-5; possibly TRBD1 for D (5 bases). The CDR3 runs to 17 residues. Germline CDR1 reads SGHVS; CDR2 reads FQNEAQ. The V end lost 6 bases, the J end lost 0 bases, and 18 bases lay between the germline ends. CDR3 residues: CASRLTRDDASNQPQHF. CDR3 bases: TGTGCCAGCAGGTTGACTCGGGACGACGCTAGCAATCAGCCCCAGCATTTT.

J is TRBJ1-2 and V is TRBV16; D remains ambiguous. CDR1 is KGHSY and CDR2 is FQNENV in the germline V gene. The V gene lost 0 bases and the J gene lost 4 bases, with 9 bases spanning the gap. There are 14 residues in the CDR3. Written as DNA, the CDR3 is TGTGCCAGCAGCCAATCCGGAGGACCCTATGGCTACACCTTC. Amino acid sequence: CASSQSGGPYGYTF.

The chain recombines TRBV5-3 with TRBJ1-6; D is possibly TRBD1 (5 bases). TRBV5-3 is recorded as an ORF, its role being uncertain. The CDR3 totals 15 residues. The V end was cut by 5 bases, the J end by 5 bases, with 14 bases between. The CDR3 region is CARRDCGGDNSPLHF. The CDR3 DNA follows: TGTGCCAGAAGGGATTGCGGGGGGGATAATTCACCCCTCCACTTT.

This clone appeared a single time. The CDR3 nucleotides are TGTGCCAGTAGTTTCGGACCCGGACTCCAGTATTTT. Its protein product is CASSFGPGLQYF. This chain links TRBV19 with TRBJ2-3, with a possible D match to TRBD2 (5 bases). There are 12 residues in the CDR3. Germline V gene lookup returns CDR1 LNHDA and CDR2 SQIVND (reference sequence). V shed 5 bases and J shed 12 bases, with 15 bases lying between them.

The J gene is TRBJ2-5, the V gene TRBV6-6; weak D call: TRBD1 (6 bases). Per the germline V gene, CDR1 is MNHNY and CDR2 is SVGAGI (reference sequence). The CDR3 sequence is 14 residues long. V lost 5 bases, J lost 5 bases, and 15 bases lay in between. CDR3 sequence (DNA): TGTGCCAGCAGTAAATACAGGGATCTGGAGACCCAGTACTTC. Protein product: CASSKYRDLETQYF.

This clone showed up just a few times. The chain uses TRBV19 and TRBJ1-2; no clear D. This CDR3 has 15 residues. With 6 bases removed from V and 3 bases from J, the gap between germline ends came to 17 bases. Germline CDR1 is LNHDA and CDR2 is SQIVND (reference sequence). The CDR3 is CASSPLARMDYGYTF. The DNA for the CDR3 is TGTGCCAGTAGCCCCTTGGCACGGATGGACTATGGCTACACCTTC. The variable domain in full, completed from reference TRBV19 and TRBJ1-2, reads DGGITQSPKYLFRKEGQNVTLSCEQNLNHDAMYWYRQDPGQGLRLIYYSQIVNDFQKGDIAEGYSVSREKKESFPLTVTSAQKNPTAFYLCASSPLARMDYGYTFGSGTRLTVV.

V and J are TRBV5-1 and TRBJ1-1; no definite D call. The CDR3 totals 14 residues. Germline CDR1 SGHRS, CDR2 YFSETQ. Trimming left V 4 bases short and J 4 bases short, with 14 bases between. DNA of the CDR3: TGCGCCAGCAGCCCCCGGGATGTACTCACTGAAGCTTTCTTT. It yields the protein CASSPRDVLTEAFF.

The rearrangement joins TRBV10-3 to TRBJ1-4, with 8 bases fitting TRBD1. V lost 3 bases to trimming and J lost 2 bases; unmatched junction nucleotides: 5. The CDR3 contains 16 residues. Germline lookup yields CDR1 ENHRY and CDR2 SYGVKD. The CDR3 reads CAISDPRQGTNEKLFF. CDR3 DNA sequence: TGTGCCATCAGTGACCCCAGACAGGGGACTAATGAAAAACTGTTTTTT.

V usage is TRBV29-1 and J usage is TRBJ2-3; 10 bases fit TRBD2. Per the germline V gene, CDR1 is SQVTM and CDR2 is ANQGSEA. CDR3 length: 14 residues. V was pared by 3 bases and J by 3 bases, with 3 bases of the junction left unmatched. In DNA form, the CDR3 reads TGCAGCGTTGACGTAGCGGGGGGAACAGATACGCAGTATTTT. Translation gives CSVDVAGGTDTQYF.

V gene TRBV2 combines with J gene TRBJ2-1; D is uncertain. Per germline, CDR1 SNHLY and CDR2 FYNNEI. V lost 4 bases to trimming and J lost 8 bases, with 6 bases between them. The CDR3 spans 11 residues. CDR3 nucleotide sequence: TGTGCCAGCAGTGCCCCGTATGAGCAGTTCTTC. Translation gives CASSAPYEQFF.

The chain couples TRBV2 to TRBJ1-5; D is possibly TRBD1 (6 bases). This CDR3 comprises 14 residues. CDR1 and CDR2 from the germline V gene are SNHLY and FYNNEI. Trimming took 8 bases from V and 4 from J, leaving 15 bases between them. CDR3: CASRTGTGNQPQHF. The CDR3 DNA follows: TGTGCCAGCCGTACAGGGACGGGGAATCAGCCCCAGCATTTT.

This chain connects TRBV10-1 to TRBJ2-5, with 9 bases that match TRBD2. This CDR3 spans 17 amino acids. CDR1 is WNHNN and CDR2 is SYGVQD in the germline V gene (reference sequence). V lost 2 bases, J lost 5 bases, and 12 bases stayed unmatched. The CDR3 sequence: CASSERGVLAGPETQYF. CDR3 nucleotides: TGCGCCAGCAGTGAGAGGGGTGTGCTAGCGGGGCCGGAGACCCAGTACTTC.

The chain combines TRBV7-9 with TRBJ1-5; D may be TRBD1 (6 bases). The CDR3 has 14 amino acids. CDR1 and CDR2 (germline): SEHNR, FQNEAQ (reference sequence). V was cut by 3 bases and J by 6 bases, with 12 bases left in between. CDR3 in DNA: TGTGCCAGCAGCTTTATGGGGGCTGGTCAGCCCCAGCATTTT. Protein sequence: CASSFMGAGQPQHF.

The rearrangement joins TRBV2 to TRBJ2-6; D not resolved. CDR1 is SNHLY, CDR2 FYNNEI, per germline. There are 17 residues in the CDR3. The V gene lost 3 bases and the J gene lost 0 bases, with 12 bases spanning the gap. In DNA, the CDR3 is TGTGCCAGCAGTGAGACGGAAAGCTACTCTGGGGCCAACGTCCTGACTTTC. As protein: CASSETESYSGANVLTF.

This chain joins TRBV14 and TRBJ2-7; 7 bases are a match to TRBD1. CDR1 and CDR2 from the germline V gene are SGHDN and FVKESK. CDR3 length: 17 residues. The V segment lost 1 base and the J segment 3 bases; nucleotides outside the gene matches: 12. For the CDR3, the DNA is TGTGCCAGCAGCCAAGCCAATTTCCCAGGGGGAATCTACGAGCAGTACTTC. Translated, it gives CASSQANFPGGIYEQYF.

This chain joins TRBV10-3 and TRBJ2-7, with 8 bases lining up with TRBD2. J gave up 6 bases and V 5 bases, and 6 bases lay outside the gene matches. CDR1 is ENHRY, CDR2 SYGVKD, per germline. The CDR3 covers 13 residues. The CDR3 DNA follows: TGTGCCATCAGTAGCGGGGGTACTCCCGAGCAGTACTTC. It specifies CAISSGGTPEQYF.

This clone showed up just a few times. V and J are TRBV9 and TRBJ1-5; TRBD1 might be the D (5 bases). This CDR3 contains 15 residues. Trimming removed 2 bases at V and 0 bases at J, with 9 bases between. In germline, CDR1 is SGDLS, CDR2 YYNGEE. CDR3 DNA: TGTGCCAGCAGCGTGGGGCAGGATAGCAATCAGCCCCAGCATTTT. Amino acid sequence: CASSVGQDSNQPQHF.

V usage is TRBV11-2 and J usage is TRBJ2-5; a possible D gene is TRBD2 (6 bases). Judging by the DNA end, TRBJ2-7 fits better; the J call may be wrong. This CDR3 region has 16 residues. The germline CDR1 and CDR2 sequences are SGHAT and FQNNGV. In nucleotides, the CDR3 is TGTGCCAGCAGCTTACACTCTGCGGGGCGGACCTACGAGCAGTACTTC. As protein: CASSLHSAGRTYEQYF.

The rearrangement uses TRBV7-9 and TRBJ2-3; D perhaps matches TRBD1 (5 bases). Trimming left V 7 bases short and J 3 bases short, with 23 bases between. The CDR3 runs to 17 residues. CDR1 SEHNR and CDR2 FQNEAQ come from the germline V gene (reference sequence). This CDR3 reads CASILPRAPQNTDTQYF. Here the CDR3 DNA reads TGTGCCAGCATCCTACCCAGGGCACCCCAAAATACAGATACGCAGTATTTT.

The V and J genes are TRBV14 and TRBJ1-1; 9 bases align to TRBD1. The CDR3 has 15 amino acids. Germline assignment: CDR1 SGHDN and CDR2 FVKESK. J gave up 5 bases and V 4 bases, and 8 bases lay outside the gene matches. Here the CDR3 DNA reads TGTGCCAGCAGCCTCTGGACAGGGGAGAGAACTGAAGCTTTCTTT. As protein: CASSLWTGERTEAFF.

A few counts support this clone. The chain joins TRBV5-1 to TRBJ1-2; D is undetermined. The CDR3 contains 15 residues. Germline CDR1 reads SGHRS; CDR2 reads YFSETQ. Trimming left V 5 bases short and J 0 bases short, with 14 bases between. This chain's CDR3 is CASSRTVDSNYGYTF. CDR3 nucleotide sequence: TGCGCCAGCAGTCGGACGGTAGATTCTAACTATGGCTACACCTTC.

The chain joins TRBV7-7 to TRBJ1-5; 9 bases match TRBD1. V lost 6 bases and J lost 4; bases outside the gene matches: 10. Germline CDR1 is SSHAT and CDR2 is FNYEAQ (reference sequence). The CDR3 spans 16 residues. The CDR3 sequence: CASRPTGGAGNQPQHF. The CDR3 coding sequence is TGTGCCAGCAGACCAACAGGGGGCGCGGGGAATCAGCCCCAGCATTTT.

The rearrangement uses TRBV6-6 and TRBJ2-7; TRBD1 aligns across 9 bases. V shed 6 bases and J 7 bases; nucleotides not matched to a gene: 10. CDR1 and CDR2 from the germline V gene are MNHNY and SVGAGI (reference sequence). The CDR3 length is 14 residues. In DNA, the CDR3 is TGTGCCAGCAGGGACCGGGACAGGGTAGGTGAGCAGTACTTC. The encoded protein is CASRDRDRVGEQYF.

This clone was found a few times. The chain employs TRBV19 and TRBJ1-3; D gene uncertain. This CDR3 has 15 residues. CDR1 LNHDA and CDR2 SQIVND come from the germline V gene (reference sequence). Trimming took 5 bases from V and 0 from J, leaving 11 bases between them. CDR3 residues: CASSPRTGSGNTIYF. The DNA of the CDR3 is TGTGCCAGTAGTCCAAGGACGGGCTCTGGAAACACCATATATTTT.

This chain joins TRBV2 and TRBJ2-1; tentative D call: TRBD2 (7 bases). Germline values: CDR1 SNHLY, CDR2 FYNNEI. V was shortened by 6 bases and J by 10 bases, with 13 bases between the two germline ends. The CDR3 totals 12 residues. In nucleotides, the CDR3 is TGTGCCAGCAGGTGGGGGGGCAACGAGCAGTTCTTC. Translating gives CASRWGGNEQFF.